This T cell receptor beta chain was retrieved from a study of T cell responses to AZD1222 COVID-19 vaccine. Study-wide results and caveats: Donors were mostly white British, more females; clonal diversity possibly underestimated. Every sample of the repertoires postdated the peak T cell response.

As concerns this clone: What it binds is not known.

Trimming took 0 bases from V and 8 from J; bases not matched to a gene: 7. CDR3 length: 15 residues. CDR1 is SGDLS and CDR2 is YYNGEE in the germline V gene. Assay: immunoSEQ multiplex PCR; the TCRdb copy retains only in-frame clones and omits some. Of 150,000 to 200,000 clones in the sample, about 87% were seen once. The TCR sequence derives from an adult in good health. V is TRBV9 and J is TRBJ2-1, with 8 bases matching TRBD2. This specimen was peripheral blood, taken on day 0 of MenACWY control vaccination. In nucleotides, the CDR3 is TGTGCCAGCAGCGTAGGCGGGAGGTTTAACGATGAGCAGTTCTTC. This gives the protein CASSVGGRFNDEQFF. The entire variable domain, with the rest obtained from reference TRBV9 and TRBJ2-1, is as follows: DSGVTQTPKHLITATGQRVTLRCSPRSGDLSVYWYQQSLDQGLQFLIQYYNGEERAKGNILERFSAQQFPDLHSELNLSSLELGDSALYFCASSVGGRFNDEQFFGPGTRLTVL.